This passage covers 8 T cell receptor beta chains from one sample sequenced in a study of spatial heterogeneity in lung cancer. TCRdb recomputed calls from the 5' RACE reads with MiXCR, one row per CDR3 protein. The sample shows about 38,000 distinct CDR3 sequences, around 7.5% of them seen only once. Stated time point: sample taken at primary tumor resection. This sample comprised PBMCs, obtained at surgery. These receptors were collected from a male donor with early-stage non-small cell lung cancer.

This clonotype was seen at least ten times. The rearrangement uses TRBV5-5 and TRBJ2-5, with 8 bases lining up with TRBD2. The CDR3 covers 15 residues. Germline V lookup: CDR1 SGHKS, CDR2 YYEKEE (reference sequence). V trimming: 1 base; J trimming: 6 bases; junction bases outside the gene matches: 8. CDR3 loop: CASSLSGGPAKTQYF. CDR3 nucleotide sequence: TGTGCCAGCAGCTTGAGCGGGGGACCCGCGAAGACCCAGTACTTC.

The chain employs TRBV7-2 and TRBJ1-1, with 12 bases fitting TRBD1. The germline gives CDR1 SGHTA, CDR2 FQGNSA. This CDR3 has 14 amino acids. J gave up 11 bases and V 1 base, and 5 bases lay outside the gene matches. CDR3 in DNA: TGTGCCAGCAGCTTAGAGGGGACAGGGGGCTTTGCTTTCTTT. This codes for CASSLEGTGGFAFF.

The V gene is TRBV20-1, the J gene TRBJ2-1; 14 nucleotides align to TRBD2. From germline, CDR1 is DFQATT and CDR2 SNEGSKA (reference sequence). V lost 1 base and J lost 1; bases outside the gene matches: 6. The CDR3 runs 18 residues. For the CDR3, the DNA is TGCAGTGCTAGAGTGACTAGCGGGGGGGGTAAATCCTACAATGAGCAGTTCTTC. As protein: CSARVTSGGGKSYNEQFF.

The sample holds many counts of this clonotype. V usage is TRBV12-3 or TRBV12-4 and J usage is TRBJ2-1; 8 positions agree with TRBD2. V lost 5 bases, J lost 5 bases, and 8 bases stayed unmatched. The CDR3 contains 15 residues. The DNA for the CDR3 is TGTGCCAGCAGTCCAAGCGGGAGCGGTAACAATGAGCAGTTCTTC. This gives the protein CASSPSGSGNNEQFF.

CDR3 sequence reads: CASSASSLQETQYF. DNA for the CDR3: TGTGCCAGCAGCGCCTCTAGCCTCCAAGAGACCCAGTACTTC. The J gene is TRBJ2-5, the V gene TRBV7-3; D possibly corresponds to TRBD2 (5 bases). This CDR3 is 14 amino acids long. The ends were cut back, 5 bases at V and 1 base at J, with 11 bases in the middle. The V gene's germline CDR1 is SGHTA and CDR2 FQGTGA.

This clonotype was seen a handful of times. The chain is built from TRBV6-5 and TRBJ1-2, with D possibly TRBD1 on 5 matching bases. Germline assignment: CDR1 MNHEY and CDR2 SVGAGI. There are 13 residues in the CDR3. V shed 6 bases and J shed 3 bases, with 11 bases lying between them. The CDR3, as DNA: TGTGCCAGCAGGGCTGGGGGAGACTATGGCTACACCTTC. Its protein is CASRAGGDYGYTF.

This clonotype was recorded many times. This chain uses TRBV5-1 with TRBJ2-5; possible D gene TRBD1, 6 bases. The length of the CDR3 is 14 residues. Germline V CDR1 and CDR2: SGHRS, YFSETQ. V was trimmed by 2 bases and J by 2 bases, leaving 10 bases between them. This chain's CDR3 is CASSFGQLQETQYF. CDR3 nucleotides: TGCGCCAGCAGCTTCGGACAGTTACAAGAGACCCAGTACTTC.

This clonotype was counted many times. V and J are TRBV19 and TRBJ1-6; D may be TRBD1 (5 bases). Germline V gives CDR1 LNHDA, CDR2 SQIVND (reference sequence). V was cut by 7 bases and J by 7 bases, with 14 bases left in between. There are 14 residues in the CDR3. CDR3 coding DNA: TGTGCCAGTACCTACGGGGGAAACAATTCACCCCTCCACTTT. Translation: CASTYGGNNSPLHF.